The 27 T cell receptor beta chains given below trace back to one sample, sequenced in a study of blood T cell repertoires in COVID-19. Profiled with immunoSEQ multiplex PCR; TCRdb holds only in-frame clones, not every one. The data show just over 350,000 clones, roughly 87% seen once. Sequenced: PBMCs or T cells enriched from blood (not recorded which). Receptor source: a woman in her 30s who had recovered from COVID-19.

The chain links TRBV5-1 to TRBJ2-1; weak D call: TRBD1 (5 bases). The CDR3 loop spans 16 amino acids. Germline V gene sequence: CDR1 SGHRS, CDR2 YFSETQ. With 0 bases removed from V and 4 bases from J, the gap between germline ends came to 14 bases. The CDR3 region has the DNA TGCGCCAGCAGCTTGGATGCTGGGGCGCTTTACAATGAGCAGTTCTTC. Residues: CASSLDAGALYNEQFF.

This clone came up once. This chain joins TRBV6-2 or TRBV6-3 and TRBJ2-6; D call uncertain. Germline CDR1 MNHEY, CDR2 SVGEGT. The CDR3 is made up of 15 amino acids. V lost 5 bases and J lost 0, with 8 bases in between. The CDR3 DNA reads TGTGCCAGCAGTACGACTCTCTCTGGGGCCAACGTCCTGACTTTC. Amino acid sequence: CASSTTLSGANVLTF.

The CDR3 DNA reads as TGTGCCAGCAGCCCCGGGACTAGCGGGGCCGTGGGGGAGACCCAGTACTTC. Its translation: CASSPGTSGAVGETQYF. The V call is TRBV7-3, the J call TRBJ2-5, with TRBD2 matching 13 bases. V was clipped by 5 bases and J by 5 bases; unmatched bases: 11. The CDR3 extends over 17 amino acids. Germline V CDR1 and CDR2: SGHTA, FQGTGA.

The rearrangement uses TRBV5-1 and TRBJ1-1; D is unresolved. This CDR3 is built from 15 residues. The germline V gene encodes CDR1 SGHRS and CDR2 YFSETQ. V lost 4 bases and J 2 bases, leaving 15 bases between the germline ends. CDR3 amino acids: CASSLNVPGNTEAFF. The CDR3 DNA sequence: TGCGCCAGCAGCCTAAACGTTCCGGGAAACACTGAAGCTTTCTTT.

The rearrangement joins TRBV5-4 to TRBJ2-2, with D possibly matching TRBD1 (5 bases). V was cut by 0 bases and J by 4 bases, with 10 bases left in between. The CDR3 length is 15 residues. Germline CDR1 reads SGHNT; CDR2 reads YYREEE (reference sequence). Here the CDR3 reads CASSLGAGPTGELFF. In DNA form, the CDR3 reads TGTGCCAGCAGCTTGGGAGCAGGGCCCACCGGGGAGCTGTTTTTT. The full variable domain, its missing parts supplied by reference TRBV5-4 and TRBJ2-2, is ETGVTQSPTHLIKTRGQQVTLRCSSQSGHNTVSWYQQALGQGPQFIFQYYREEENGRGNFPPRFSGLQFPNYSSELNVNALELDDSALYLCASSLGAGPTGELFFGEGSRLTVL.

The chain couples TRBV7-3 to TRBJ2-1; 10 bases match TRBD2. The V gene end was trimmed by 4 bases and the J gene end by 7 bases; junction bases not matched to a gene: 10. Germline V gene lookup returns CDR1 SGHTA and CDR2 FQGTGA. There are 16 residues in the CDR3. For the CDR3, the DNA is TGTGCCAGCAGCTCATATTCTAGCGGGGGCAGGAATGAGCAGTTCTTC. This encodes CASSSYSSGGRNEQFF.

The V call is TRBV4-2, the J call TRBJ2-7, with 7 bases identical to TRBD1. J gave up 4 bases and V 4 bases, and 13 bases lay outside the gene matches. The CDR3 totals 16 residues. Germline-derived CDR1 and CDR2 are LGHNA and YNFKEQ. For the CDR3, the DNA is TGTGCCAGCAGCCCCATCCAGGGGGAGTCGGCGTACGAGCAGTACTTC. Protein product: CASSPIQGESAYEQYF.

V gene TRBV12-3 or TRBV12-4 combines with J gene TRBJ1-1; weak D call: TRBD1 (6 bases). Trimming stripped 2 bases from V and 12 bases from J, with 16 bases between. The CDR3 runs 13 residues. The CDR3 protein is CASSLFRGGESFF. Written as DNA, the CDR3 is TGTGCCAGCAGTTTATTTAGAGGGGGGGAATCTTTCTTT.

The chain couples TRBV10-3 to TRBJ2-2; no firm D call. Trimming stripped 6 bases from V and 7 bases from J, with 12 bases between. The germline gives CDR1 ENHRY, CDR2 SYGVKD. The CDR3 has 13 residues. The CDR3 reads CAIRGSQGGELFF. The CDR3 bases are TGTGCCATCAGGGGCAGTCAAGGCGGGGAGCTGTTTTTT.

The chain combines TRBV9 with TRBJ2-7, with 10 positions matching TRBD1. Germline CDR1 SGDLS, CDR2 YYNGEE. V lost 4 bases, J lost 3 bases, and 4 bases stayed unmatched. The CDR3 is 14 residues long. The CDR3 coding sequence is TGTGCCAGCAGCATAGGACAGGGGGGCTACGAGCAGTACTTC. Translating it yields CASSIGQGGYEQYF.

J is TRBJ1-1 and V is TRBV27; 9 bases are a match to TRBD1. The CDR3 covers 15 residues. After removal of 5 bases from V and 5 bases from J, the junction contained 9 bases not matched to a gene. Germline V lookup: CDR1 MNHEY, CDR2 SMNVEV (reference sequence). The CDR3 reads CASSIDRGIRTEAFF. Here the CDR3 DNA reads TGTGCCAGCAGTATAGACAGGGGGATTAGAACTGAAGCTTTCTTT.

The gene calls are TRBV10-1 and TRBJ2-3, with 8 nucleotides matching TRBD1. The CDR3 sequence is 14 residues long. Per the germline V gene, CDR1 is WNHNN and CDR2 is SYGVQD (reference sequence). With 6 bases clipped from V and 5 bases from J, the junction kept 7 bases outside the gene matches. CDR3 coding DNA: TGCGCCAGCAGCCCGGGACAGGTAGGAGATACGCAGTATTTT. Protein sequence: CASSPGQVGDTQYF.

This chain joins TRBV4-1 and TRBJ2-1, with 13 positions matching TRBD2. CDR3 length: 18 amino acids. Losses at the gene ends were 4 bases for V and 0 bases for J; bases not matched to a gene: 6. Germline lookup yields CDR1 MGHRA and CDR2 YSYEKL. CDR3 coding DNA: TGCGCCAGCAGCCGGGGACTAGCGGGAACGAGCTCCTACAATGAGCAGTTCTTC. Encoded protein: CASSRGLAGTSSYNEQFF.

The V gene is TRBV4-1, the J gene TRBJ2-7; no clear D. This CDR3 comprises 15 residues. The V and J ends lost 1 base and 0 bases respectively, with 10 bases between them. Germline loops: CDR1 MGHRA, CDR2 YSYEKL. CDR3 nucleotide sequence: TGCGCCAGCAGCCAAGCTTACTTCTCCTCCTACGAGCAGTACTTC. Residues: CASSQAYFSSYEQYF.

This clone was seen a single time. CDR3 DNA: TGTGCCAGCAGTCCAGACACAAGCACAGATACGCAGTATTTT. It encodes CASSPDTSTDTQYF. V gene TRBV6-6 combines with J gene TRBJ2-3; D call uncertain. The germline gives CDR1 MNHNY, CDR2 SVGAGI (reference sequence). The CDR3 loop spans 14 amino acids. Trimming stripped 5 bases from V and 0 bases from J, with 9 bases between.

The chain joins TRBV27 to TRBJ2-1; the D gene is possibly TRBD1 (5 bases). The CDR3 is made up of 14 amino acids. Trimming took off 5 bases at V and 7 bases at J, with 15 bases between the two ends. Per the germline V gene, CDR1 is MNHEY and CDR2 is SMNVEV (reference sequence). CDR3 DNA sequence: TGTGCCAGCAGTCTTTTTGGGGCTGGGAATGAGCAGTTCTTC. Translating it yields CASSLFGAGNEQFF.

The table lists this clone with a count of one. The genes are TRBV2 and TRBJ2-2; no definite D call. This CDR3 has 15 amino acids. From germline, CDR1 is SNHLY and CDR2 FYNNEI. V was shortened by 3 bases and J by 5 bases, with 13 bases between the two germline ends. The CDR3 sequence is CASSERWSWTGELFF. In DNA form, the CDR3 reads TGTGCCAGCAGTGAGAGGTGGAGTTGGACCGGGGAGCTGTTTTTT.

This clone was recorded a few times. The genes are TRBV7-9 and TRBJ2-3, with D tentatively TRBD2 (5 bases). The CDR3 runs to 14 residues. CDR1 is SEHNR, CDR2 FQNEAQ, per germline (reference sequence). The V and J ends lost 5 bases and 2 bases respectively, with 11 bases between them. The CDR3 DNA reads TGTGCCAGCAGCGAGCGGTACCACACAGATACGCAGTATTTT. Protein sequence: CASSERYHTDTQYF.

Concerning this clone: Other DNA sequences in the same sample also yield this CDR3. J is TRBJ1-3 and V is TRBV24-1; D remains ambiguous. The V and J ends lost 2 bases and 0 bases respectively, with 7 bases between them. This CDR3 has 15 amino acids. Germline CDR1 and CDR2: KGHDR and SFDVKD. CDR3 DNA: TGTGCCACCAGTGATTCAGGCAGCTCTGGAAACACCATATATTTT. Translating it yields CATSDSGSSGNTIYF.

This clone has only a few counts. The chain carries TRBV3-1 (or the pseudogene TRBV3-2) and TRBJ2-7; 7 positions match TRBD2. V shed 0 bases, J shed 2 bases, and the junction held 7 bases outside the gene matches. The CDR3 length is 16 residues. The V gene's germline CDR1 is LGHDT and CDR2 YNNKEL (reference sequence). In DNA form, the CDR3 reads TGTGCCAGCAGCCAAGATGTGGCTAGCGGTACCTACGAGCAGTACTTC. It codes for CASSQDVASGTYEQYF.

This chain joins TRBV7-8 and TRBJ2-2; 14 bases fit TRBD2. Germline V gene data show CDR1 as SGHVS and CDR2 as FQNEAQ. The CDR3 runs 18 residues. J gave up 5 bases and V 0 bases, and 5 bases lay outside the gene matches. For the CDR3, the DNA is TGTGCCAGCAGCTTAGCGCGACTAGCGGGGGGGCAAACCGGGGAGCTGTTTTTT. This codes for CASSLARLAGGQTGELFF.

V and J are TRBV5-1 and TRBJ2-7, with TRBD1 as a possible D gene (5 bases). The CDR3 totals 11 residues. The germline CDR1 and CDR2 sequences are SGHRS and YFSETQ. With 4 bases removed from V and 3 bases from J, the gap between germline ends came to 5 bases. The CDR3 DNA reads TGCGCCAGCAGCCAGGGCTACGAGCAGTACTTC. This codes for CASSQGYEQYF.

The chain joins TRBV4-1 to TRBJ1-4; the D gene is possibly TRBD1 (5 bases). The CDR3 is 14 amino acids. In germline, CDR1 is MGHRA, CDR2 YSYEKL. V lost 3 bases and J lost 10, with 15 bases in between. CDR3 amino acids: CASSQRRGSGKLFF. The DNA of the CDR3 is TGCGCCAGCAGCCAGAGACGGGGGAGTGGAAAACTGTTTTTT.

CDR3 coding DNA: TGTGCCAGCAGTTATTTTGGCGGAGGGGCCACAGATACGCAGTATTTT. Encoded protein: CASSYFGGGATDTQYF. The chain employs TRBV6-5 and TRBJ2-3; a weak D match, TRBD2 (6 bases). Germline V gene lookup returns CDR1 MNHEY and CDR2 SVGAGI. V lost 3 bases, J lost 2 bases, and 15 bases lay in between. The CDR3 consists of 16 residues.

The rearrangement joins TRBV7-2 to TRBJ1-2; D is unresolved. Looked up from germline, CDR1 is SGHTA and CDR2 is FQGNSA. V lost 5 bases and J lost 2, with 18 bases in between. This CDR3 is built from 16 residues. The DNA for the CDR3 is TGTGCCAGCAGCACTCAAACCGGGAGTTACAACTATGGCTACACCTTC. This encodes CASSTQTGSYNYGYTF. The full variable domain, with the rest looked up from reference TRBV7-2 and TRBJ1-2, is GAGVSQSPSNKVTEKGKDVELRCDPISGHTALYWYRQSLGQGLEFLIYFQGNSAPDKSGLPSDRFSAERTGGSVSTLTIQRTQQEDSAVYLCASSTQTGSYNYGYTFGSGTRLTVV.

V usage is TRBV11-1 and J usage is TRBJ1-2; D is perhaps TRBD1 (5 bases). The CDR3 runs 14 residues. The V end was cut by 3 bases, the J end by 0 bases, with 8 bases between. The V gene's germline CDR1 is SGHAT and CDR2 FQDESV (reference sequence). The CDR3 DNA follows: TGTGCCAGCAGCTTGGGGCAGACTAACTATGGCTACACCTTC. Amino acid sequence: CASSLGQTNYGYTF.

The CDR3 DNA reads as TGTGCCAGTAGCTACAGGGGAACCTACGAGCAGTACTTC. Amino acids: CASSYRGTYEQYF. The J gene is TRBJ2-7, the V gene TRBV19, with 7 positions matching TRBD1. Germline V lookup: CDR1 LNHDA, CDR2 SQIVND (reference sequence). This CDR3 has 13 amino acids. V trimming: 6 bases; J trimming: 2 bases; junction bases outside the gene matches: 4.